This T cell receptor beta chain is drawn from a study of shared clonotypes between healthy human individuals. The CDR3 sequence is 15 residues long. The ends were cut back, 3 bases at V and 0 bases at J, with 12 bases in the middle. Germline lookup yields CDR1 GTSNPN and CDR2 SVGIG (reference sequence). Study-wide points: Specimens sampled were limited to blood, with tissue repertoires likely differing.

Running of the assay took place at deep level. Sequencing was performed with immunoSEQ multiplex PCR; in TCRdb, only in-frame clones are kept and a portion is missing. The sample lists about 500,000 clones, 60% to 80% occurring once. As regards this clone: Antigen unknown.

The sequence came from a woman aged 40 to 55 in good health. Some clones in this sample may be carry-over from other donors' samples. The V call is TRBV30, the J call TRBJ1-3, with D possibly being TRBD1 (5 bases). The sequenced sample consisted of PBMCs. CDR3 nucleotide sequence: TGTGCCTGGAGCCGCGGGGCTATCTCTGGAAACACCATATATTTT. This translates into CAWSRGAISGNTIYF.